The text below deals with one T cell receptor beta chain. The data belong to a study of T-cell reconstitution after alpha-beta-depleted transplantation in children. CDR1 and CDR2 (germline): LNHDA, SQIVND (reference sequence). V was pared by 3 bases and J by 1 base, with 6 bases between. The CDR3 contains 14 residues. This sample's TCRbeta library carried unique molecular identifier barcodes. TCRdb re-called the PCR reads with MiXCR, one entry per CDR3 protein. The sample yields about 540,000 distinct CDR3 sequences, about 16% seen once. The genes are TRBV19 and TRBJ2-2; D call uncertain. The TCR comes from a human donor who donated a stem cell graft to a child with acute lymphoblastic leukemia. The source material was PBMCs from the stem cell graft donor, sampled from the stem cell graft. The CDR3: CASSIPGNTGELFF. For the CDR3, the DNA is TGTGCCAGTAGTATTCCGGGGAACACCGGGGAGCTGTTTTTT. Full variable domain (outside the CDR3, taken from reference TRBV19 and TRBJ2-2): DGGITQSPKYLFRKEGQNVTLSCEQNLNHDAMYWYRQDPGQGLRLIYYSQIVNDFQKGDIAEGYSVSREKKESFPLTVTSAQKNPTAFYLCASSIPGNTGELFFGEGSRLTVL.